This T cell receptor (beta chain) was obtained from a study of PD-1 blockade in classical Hodgkin lymphoma. As to time point: cycle 4 day 1 (C4D1), after more than five weeks of nivolumab. Brentuximab vedotin exposure varied among the patients, all of whom had relapsed after autologous stem cell transplantation. The study purified CD4+ T cells from thawed PBMCs using magnetic negative selection. V was trimmed by 5 bases and J by 7 bases, leaving 8 bases between them. Germline CDR1 reads SGHNT; CDR2 reads YENEEA. This CDR3 region has 12 residues. TCRdb's table, derived via immunoSEQ multiplex PCR, lists solely in-frame clones and lacks some. The profile shows some 26,000 clones, 80% to 85% of them singletons. Study results and caveats: Lower baseline TCR diversity marked trial partial responders and progressors. Baseline TCR diversity was reportedly lower in newly diagnosed patients than in healthy donors. It was reported as lower still in relapsed/refractory patients.

Note on this clone: Its antigen is not known.

The starting material was CD4+ T cells from blood, obtained before the fourth cycle of nivolumab. The chain combines TRBV11-3 with TRBJ2-2; D remains ambiguous. The source is a human donor with classical Hodgkin lymphoma. Written as DNA, the CDR3 is TGTGCCAGCAGCCGGACCGGCGGGGAGCTGTTTTTT. It yields the protein CASSRTGGELFF.